This record covers a single T cell receptor beta chain. Its antigen is still unknown. V dropped 4 bases and J dropped 3; count of bases not matched to a gene: 6. CDR1 and CDR2 (germline): SNHLY, FYNNEI. This CDR3 is built from 15 residues. Every isolated RNA sample was fully reverse transcribed, so sequencing captured expressed TCRB transcripts. The data were produced by immunoSEQ multiplex PCR, yet TCRdb's version contains in-frame clones alone and is incomplete. The sample gives about 300,000 clones, roughly 13% of which show up once; roughly 0.015% is in the top ten. This entry comes from a study of beta chain features in type 1 diabetes. Study-level points and caveats: Junctions at VDJ sites from type 1 diabetes patients had fewer insertions and more deletions. When Type 1 diabetes patients were examined, their TCRB CDR3s proved moderately but significantly shorter in all four CD4+ subsets.

Purity above 95% was achieved in all sorted populations. The sequence was obtained from a woman aged 18-29 years with type 1 diabetes. The sample was naive CD4+ T cells from blood. This chain uses TRBV2 with TRBJ2-7; 10 bases are a match to TRBD2. The CDR3 DNA sequence: TGTGCCAGCAGTGTAGAAGCGGGAGGGTTCTACGAGCAGTACTTC. Translating it yields CASSVEAGGFYEQYF.